A selection of T cell receptor beta chains follows, all from one sample in a study of T cells of healthy individuals. A single record per CDR3 protein comes from TCRdb applying MiXCR to the 5' RACE reads. The table has over 95,000 distinct CDR3 sequences, approximately 15% seen once. These receptors originate from a human donor in good health. CDR3s leave out the opening cysteine and the closing phenylalanine or tryptophan.

V gene	J gene	CDR3 protein
TRBV12-3/TRBV12-4	TRBJ1-2	ASSFPSRDGDGYT
TRBV20-1	TRBJ2-3	SATSGGASDTQY
TRBV12-3/TRBV12-4	TRBJ2-4	ASSLSPPILNIQY
TRBV6-5	TRBJ1-5	ASGRASNQPQH
TRBV4-1	TRBJ2-1	ASSQLGKRARGV
TRBV4-1	TRBJ2-2	ASSGGLAGAGELF
TRBV3-1	TRBJ2-1	ASSQDPDRRGSYNEQF
TRBV27	TRBJ2-1	ASTSRLAGSYNEQF
TRBV6-1	TRBJ1-4	ASRDTELANEKLF
TRBV20-1	TRBJ2-4	SAHLRLAKNIQY
TRBV12-3/TRBV12-4	TRBJ1-6	ASSLGQKDSPLH
TRBV28	TRBJ2-3	ASSSPRGSSGRAVRTDTQY
TRBV6-2/TRBV6-3	TRBJ2-7	ASRGPGTDSYEQY
TRBV19	TRBJ2-6	ASSPMGHSGSGANVLT
TRBV29-1	TRBJ1-4	SVAAVGNEKLF
TRBV6-2/TRBV6-3	TRBJ1-5	ASSYSNSVGGTNQPQH
TRBV20-1	TRBJ1-5	SASMGRVQPQH
TRBV4-3	TRBJ1-4	ASSQPGQGNEKLF
TRBV12-3/TRBV12-4	TRBJ1-1	ASSLRGFEAF
TRBV20-1	TRBJ2-7	SASPPHYSYEQY
TRBV11-2	TRBJ2-3	ASSLDPRSTDTQY
TRBV7-4	TRBJ2-3	ASSLAIGRPSNTDTQY
TRBV18	TRBJ2-1	ASSPAMDNEQF
TRBV20-1	TRBJ2-3	SASHPGADTQY
TRBV6-1	TRBJ2-7	ASSLHRDEQY
TRBV28	TRBJ2-7	ASSLGTSGRSSYEQY
TRBV9	TRBJ2-6	ASSFGSSGANVLT
TRBV28	TRBJ2-7	ASSSFGRVREQY
TRBV27	TRBJ2-1	ASSISFRGRLYNEQF
TRBV28	TRBJ1-2	ASSTPSGDGYT
TRBV10-3	TRBJ2-1	AISEFVLAGGYNEQF
TRBV7-2	TRBJ1-1	ASSLRPTGGGTEAF
TRBV7-2	TRBJ1-3	ASSPVSSGNTIY
TRBV20-1	TRBJ2-2	SARGENANTGELF
TRBV6-5	TRBJ1-2	ASSYAGQGNYGYT
TRBV7-9	TRBJ2-7	ASSHSSGRARDEQY
TRBV20-1	TRBJ1-5	SAKDREGHRPQH
TRBV4-1	TRBJ2-2	ASSPQEGTGELF
TRBV7-2	TRBJ1-2	ASSLGSIYGYT
TRBV6-9	TRBJ1-5	ASSYSTGNQPQH
TRBV4-1	TRBJ2-3	ASSQDSTDTQY
TRBV18	TRBJ1-1	ASSPPRGRNTEAF
TRBV12-3/TRBV12-4	TRBJ2-1	ASSFGGYGSYNEQF
TRBV28	TRBJ2-5	ASSFLGQRNQETQY
TRBV5-5	TRBJ1-5	ASSLAEGSVQH
TRBV5-1	TRBJ2-7	ASSYGSPSHEQY
TRBV2	TRBJ2-5	ASAGTGSQETQY
TRBV9	TRBJ2-3	ASSTGLGTDTQY
TRBV28	TRBJ1-2	ASSFGYYGYT
TRBV24-1	TRBJ2-3	ATSDFNRGDTQY
TRBV4-1	TRBJ2-7	ASSIPGGRAYEQY
TRBV28	TRBJ2-4	ATSLLAKNIQY
TRBV20-1	TRBJ2-2	SAVWNIGTSAFANTGELF
TRBV12-3/TRBV12-4	TRBJ2-2	ASSLERGRSGELF
TRBV6-4	TRBJ2-1	ASSERGGSYNEQF
TRBV2	TRBJ2-5	ASSASSKTQY
TRBV6-1	TRBJ2-1	ASSSSGGSYNEQF
TRBV29-1	TRBJ2-2	SARASRSGELF
TRBV20-1	TRBJ2-1	SAPQAGGPNEQF
TRBV7-8	TRBJ2-3	ASSLASADTQY